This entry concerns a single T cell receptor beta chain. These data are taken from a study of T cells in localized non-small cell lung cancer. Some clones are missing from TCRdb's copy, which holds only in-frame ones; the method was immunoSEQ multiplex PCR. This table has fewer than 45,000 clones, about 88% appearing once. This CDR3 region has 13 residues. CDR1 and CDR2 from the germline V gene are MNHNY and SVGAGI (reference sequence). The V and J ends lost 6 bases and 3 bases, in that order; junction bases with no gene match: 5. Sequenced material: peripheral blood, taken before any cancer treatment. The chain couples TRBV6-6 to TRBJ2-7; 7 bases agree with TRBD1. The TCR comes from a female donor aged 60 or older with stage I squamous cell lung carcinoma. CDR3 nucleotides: TGTGCCAGCAGGTTACGGGACAGCTACGAGCAGTACTTC. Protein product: CASRLRDSYEQYF.